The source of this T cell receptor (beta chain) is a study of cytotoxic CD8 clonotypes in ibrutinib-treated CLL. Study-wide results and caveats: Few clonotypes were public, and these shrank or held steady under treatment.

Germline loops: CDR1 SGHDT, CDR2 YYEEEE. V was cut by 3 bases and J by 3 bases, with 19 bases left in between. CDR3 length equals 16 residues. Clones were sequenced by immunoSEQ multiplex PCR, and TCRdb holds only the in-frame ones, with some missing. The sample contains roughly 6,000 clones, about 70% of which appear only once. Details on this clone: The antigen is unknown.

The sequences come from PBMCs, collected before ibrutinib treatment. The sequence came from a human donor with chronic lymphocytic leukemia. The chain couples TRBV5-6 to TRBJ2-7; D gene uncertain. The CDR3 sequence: CASSSPVRQSHYEQYF. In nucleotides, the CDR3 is TGTGCCAGCAGCTCCCCCGTACGGCAGAGCCACTACGAGCAGTACTTC.